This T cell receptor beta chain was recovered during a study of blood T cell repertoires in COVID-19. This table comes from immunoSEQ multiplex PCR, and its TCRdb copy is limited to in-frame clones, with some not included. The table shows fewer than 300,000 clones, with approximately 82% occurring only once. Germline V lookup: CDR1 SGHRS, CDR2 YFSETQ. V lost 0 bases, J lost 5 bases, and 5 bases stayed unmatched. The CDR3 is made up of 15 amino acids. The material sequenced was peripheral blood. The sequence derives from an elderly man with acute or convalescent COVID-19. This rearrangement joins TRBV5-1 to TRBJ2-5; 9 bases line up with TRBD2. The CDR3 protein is CASSLEGLASETQYF. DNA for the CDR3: TGCGCCAGCAGCTTGGAGGGACTAGCTTCGGAGACCCAGTACTTC.